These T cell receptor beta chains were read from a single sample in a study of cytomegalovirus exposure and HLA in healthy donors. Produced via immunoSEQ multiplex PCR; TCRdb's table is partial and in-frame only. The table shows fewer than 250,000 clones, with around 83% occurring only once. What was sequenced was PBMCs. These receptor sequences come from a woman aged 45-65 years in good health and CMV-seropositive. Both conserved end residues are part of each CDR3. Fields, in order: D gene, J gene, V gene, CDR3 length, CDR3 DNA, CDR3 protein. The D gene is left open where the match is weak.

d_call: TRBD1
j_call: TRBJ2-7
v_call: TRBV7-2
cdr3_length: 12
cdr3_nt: TGTGCCAGCAGATGGACAGGCTACGAGCAGTACTTC
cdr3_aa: CASRWTGYEQYF

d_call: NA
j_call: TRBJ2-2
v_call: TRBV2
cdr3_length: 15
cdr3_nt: TGTGCCAGCAGTGATTGGGGGGTTAACACCGGGGAGCTGTTTTTT
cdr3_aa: CASSDWGVNTGELFF

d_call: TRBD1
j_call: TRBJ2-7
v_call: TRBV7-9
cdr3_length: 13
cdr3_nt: TGTGCCAGCAGCTTCGGACAGGGGTGGGAGCAGTACTTC
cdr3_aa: CASSFGQGWEQYF

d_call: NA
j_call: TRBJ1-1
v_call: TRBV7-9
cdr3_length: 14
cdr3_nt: TGTGCCAGCAGCTTACGAGGGAGGAACACTGAAGCTTTCTTT
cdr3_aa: CASSLRGRNTEAFF

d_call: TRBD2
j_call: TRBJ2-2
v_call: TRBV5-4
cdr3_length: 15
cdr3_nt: TGTGCCAGCAGGGTTCGGGGGGGGGACACCGGGGAGCTGTTTTTT
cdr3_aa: CASRVRGGDTGELFF

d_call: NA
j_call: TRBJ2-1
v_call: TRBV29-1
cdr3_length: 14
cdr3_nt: TGCAGCGCGCTGGTTGGGAGCTCCTACAATGAGCAGTTCTTC
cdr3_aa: CSALVGSSYNEQFF

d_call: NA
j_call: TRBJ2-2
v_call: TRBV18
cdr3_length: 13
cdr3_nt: TGTGCCAGCTCCACTTCGAACACCGGGGAGCTGTTTTTT
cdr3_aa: CASSTSNTGELFF

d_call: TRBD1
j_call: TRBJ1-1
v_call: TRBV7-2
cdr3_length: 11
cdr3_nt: TGTGCCAGCATCCAGGGGGGCCGAGCTTTCTTT
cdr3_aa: CASIQGGRAFF

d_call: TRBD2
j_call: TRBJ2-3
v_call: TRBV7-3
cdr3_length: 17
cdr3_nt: TGTGCCAGCAGCTTAGATCCAGAAGCGGGGACGACAGATACGCAGTATTTT
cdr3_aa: CASSLDPEAGTTDTQYF

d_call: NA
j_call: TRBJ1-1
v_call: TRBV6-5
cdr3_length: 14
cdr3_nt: TGTGCCAGCAGGTCGGGGATCTTGAACACTGAAGCTTTCTTT
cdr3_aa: CASRSGILNTEAFF

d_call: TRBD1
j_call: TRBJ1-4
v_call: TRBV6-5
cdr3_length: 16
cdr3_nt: TGTGCCAGCAGTTCCGGGACAGTATCGAATAATGAAAAACTGTTTTTT
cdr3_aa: CASSSGTVSNNEKLFF

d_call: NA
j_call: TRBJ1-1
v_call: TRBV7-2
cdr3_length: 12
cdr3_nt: TGTGCCAGCAGCTCAGGGAGGGCTGAAGCTTTCTTT
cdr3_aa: CASSSGRAEAFF